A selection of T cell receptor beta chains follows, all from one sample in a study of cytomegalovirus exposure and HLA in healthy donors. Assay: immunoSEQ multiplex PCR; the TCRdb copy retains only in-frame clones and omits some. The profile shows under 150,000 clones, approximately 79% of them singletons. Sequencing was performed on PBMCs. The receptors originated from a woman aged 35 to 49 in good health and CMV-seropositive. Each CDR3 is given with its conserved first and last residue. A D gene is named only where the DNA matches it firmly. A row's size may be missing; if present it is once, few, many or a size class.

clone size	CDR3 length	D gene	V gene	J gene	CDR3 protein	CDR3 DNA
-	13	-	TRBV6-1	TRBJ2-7	CASSGFLTYEQYF	TGTGCCAGTTCCGGGTTTCTGACCTACGAGCAGTACTTC
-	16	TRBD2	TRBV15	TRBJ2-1	CATSRDLAGSYNEQFF	TGTGCCACCAGCAGAGATCTAGCGGGTAGTTACAATGAGCAGTTCTTC
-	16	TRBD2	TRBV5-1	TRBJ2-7	CASSQNSGGRTYEQYF	TGCGCCAGCAGCCAAAATAGCGGGGGGAGAACCTACGAGCAGTACTTC
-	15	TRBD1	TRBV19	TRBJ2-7	CASSPRLGQGNEQYF	TGTGCCAGTAGCCCGAGATTGGGACAGGGAAACGAGCAGTACTTC
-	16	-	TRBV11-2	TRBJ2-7	CASSLDLMSQGYEQYF	TGTGCCAGCAGCTTAGATCTCATGAGTCAGGGCTACGAGCAGTACTTC
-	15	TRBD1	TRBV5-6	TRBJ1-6	CASTETGTVISPLHF	TGTGCCAGCACCGAGACAGGGACGGTAATCTCACCCCTCCACTTT
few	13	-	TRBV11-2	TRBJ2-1	CASSLGGTEEQFF	TGTGCCAGCAGCTTAGGCGGGACGGAGGAGCAGTTCTTC
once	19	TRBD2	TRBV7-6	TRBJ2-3	CASSSSPGTSGGLTDTQYF	TGTGCCAGCAGCTCCAGTCCCGGGACTAGCGGGGGTTTAACAGATACGCAGTATTTT
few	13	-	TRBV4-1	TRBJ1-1	CASSQVVGTEAFF	TGCGCCAGCAGCCAAGTGGTCGGTACTGAAGCTTTCTTT
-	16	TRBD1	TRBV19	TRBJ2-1	CASSAQGQAFRNEQFF	TGTGCCAGTAGTGCACAGGGACAGGCCTTTAGAAATGAGCAGTTCTTC
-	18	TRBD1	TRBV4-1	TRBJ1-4	CASSQEQGAFGKTEKLFF	TGCGCCAGCAGCCAAGAACAGGGGGCTTTCGGTAAGACTGAAAAACTGTTTTTT
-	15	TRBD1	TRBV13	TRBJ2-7	CASSLGGQGDPEQYF	TGTGCCAGCAGCTTGGGGGGACAGGGGGACCCGGAGCAGTACTTC
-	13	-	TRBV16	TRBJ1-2	CASSATGWGGYTF	TGTGCCAGCAGCGCCACAGGGTGGGGTGGCTACACCTTC
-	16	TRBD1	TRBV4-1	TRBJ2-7	CASSPGTGGARYEQYF	TGCGCCAGCAGCCCCGGGACAGGGGGCGCTAGGTACGAGCAGTACTTC
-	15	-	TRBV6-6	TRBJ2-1	CASSYPGFPDNEQFF	TGTGCCAGCAGTTACCCAGGTTTCCCAGACAATGAGCAGTTCTTC
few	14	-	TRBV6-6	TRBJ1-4	CASSPNGVYEKLFF	TGTGCCAGCAGCCCAAACGGGGTGTATGAAAAACTGTTTTTT
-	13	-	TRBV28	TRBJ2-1	CASSPPTGNEQFF	TGTGCCAGCAGTCCTCCCACGGGAAATGAGCAGTTCTTC
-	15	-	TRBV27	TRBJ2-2	CASMGAAANTGELFF	TGTGCCAGCATGGGGGCAGCCGCGAACACCGGGGAGCTGTTTTTT
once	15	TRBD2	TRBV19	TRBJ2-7	CASSSSGGDTYEQYF	TGTGCCAGTAGTAGTAGCGGGGGCGATACCTACGAGCAGTACTTC
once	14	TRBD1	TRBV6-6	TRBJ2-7	CASSPSTGKYEQYF	TGTGCCAGCAGTCCCTCGACAGGGAAATACGAGCAGTACTTC
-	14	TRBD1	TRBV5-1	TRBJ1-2	CASSQGQGASGYTF	TGCGCCAGCAGCCAGGGACAGGGGGCGAGTGGCTACACCTTC
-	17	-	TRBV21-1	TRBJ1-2	CASSKEGPWGGDYGYTF	TGTGCCAGCAGCAAAGAGGGTCCGTGGGGGGGAGACTATGGCTACACCTTC
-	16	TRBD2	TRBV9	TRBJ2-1	CASSELAGGFLNEQFF	TGTGCCAGCAGCGAACTAGCGGGGGGGTTTTTGAATGAGCAGTTCTTC
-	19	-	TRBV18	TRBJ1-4	CASSPSPGIAQGVGEKLFF	TGTGCCAGCTCACCCAGCCCCGGGATCGCACAAGGAGTGGGTGAAAAACTGTTTTTT
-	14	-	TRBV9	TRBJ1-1	CASSVMAMNTEAFF	TGTGCCAGCAGCGTAATGGCCATGAACACTGAAGCTTTCTTT
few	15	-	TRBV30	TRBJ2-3	CAWSTGLTSTDTQYF	TGTGCCTGGAGTACGGGACTGACAAGCACAGATACGCAGTATTTT
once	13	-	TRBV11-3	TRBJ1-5	CASNKVRGQPQHF	TGTGCCAGCAACAAAGTCCGAGGTCAGCCCCAGCATTTT
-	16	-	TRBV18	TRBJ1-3	CASSPRTDPSGNTIYF	TGTGCCAGCTCACCAAGGACAGACCCCTCTGGAAACACCATATATTTT
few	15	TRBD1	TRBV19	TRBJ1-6	CASMWGQGATYTLHF	TGTGCCAGTATGTGGGGACAGGGGGCAACATACACCCTCCACTTT
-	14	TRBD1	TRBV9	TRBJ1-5	CASSPQGSGQPQHF	TGTGCCAGCAGCCCACAGGGGTCAGGTCAGCCCCAGCATTTT
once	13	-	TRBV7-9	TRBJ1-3	CAGTGETGNTIYF	TGTGCCGGCACGGGGGAGACTGGAAACACCATATATTTT
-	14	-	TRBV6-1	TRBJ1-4	CASSPTGTNEKLFF	TGTGCCAGCAGCCCAACAGGGACTAATGAAAAACTGTTTTTT
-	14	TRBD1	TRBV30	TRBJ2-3	CASPRKGAKDTQYF	TGTGCCTCCCCGAGGAAGGGGGCAAAAGATACGCAGTATTTT
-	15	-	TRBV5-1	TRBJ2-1	CASSDWGTGDNEQFF	TGCGCCAGCTCCGACTGGGGGACTGGGGACAATGAGCAGTTCTTC
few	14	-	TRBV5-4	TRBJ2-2	CASSIGGNTGELFF	TGTGCCAGCAGTATCGGCGGGAACACCGGGGAGCTGTTTTTT
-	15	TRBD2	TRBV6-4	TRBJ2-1	CASSLLAGAYNEQFF	TGTGCCAGCAGCTTACTAGCGGGGGCTTACAATGAGCAGTTCTTC
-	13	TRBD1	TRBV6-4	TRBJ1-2	CATYASQGGGYTF	TGTGCCACGTACGCCTCACAGGGGGGTGGCTACACCTTC
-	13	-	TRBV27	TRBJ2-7	CASSLTKSYEQYF	TGTGCCAGCAGTTTGACTAAATCCTACGAGCAGTACTTC
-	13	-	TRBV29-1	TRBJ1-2	CSVPGSLSSGYTF	TGCAGCGTTCCAGGGTCTTTGAGTAGCGGCTACACCTTC
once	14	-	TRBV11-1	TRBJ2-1	CASSLARGYNEQFF	TGTGCCAGCAGCTTAGCAAGAGGGTACAATGAGCAGTTCTTC